This passage covers 21 T cell receptor beta chains from one sample sequenced in a study of spatial heterogeneity in lung cancer. Time point denoted: blood at routine non-recurrence follow-up after resection. TCRdb independently ran MiXCR on the 5' RACE reads; one entry per CDR3 protein. The sample lists about 32,000 distinct CDR3 sequences, less than 11% seen once, with around 28% in the top ten. The sample consisted of PBMCs, taken at follow-up. All receptors derive from a female donor with early-stage non-small cell lung cancer.

This chain links TRBV7-9 with TRBJ1-2, with D perhaps matching TRBD1 (5 bases). Trimming pared 5 bases from V and 6 bases from J, leaving 16 bases between. The CDR3 spans 14 residues. Germline loops: CDR1 SEHNR, CDR2 FQNEAQ (reference sequence). This CDR3 reads CASSPGTARDGYTF. CDR3 nucleotide sequence: TGTGCCAGCAGCCCTGGGACCGCCCGGGATGGCTACACCTTC.

This chain joins TRBV18 and TRBJ2-3, with 8 bases lining up with TRBD2. J was trimmed by 2 bases and V by 2 bases; bases with no gene match: 6. The CDR3 consists of 16 residues. Germline values: CDR1 KGHSH, CDR2 LQKENI. The DNA for the CDR3 is TGTGCCAGCTCACCAGGCCAGCGGGGGTCCACAGATACGCAGTATTTT. Protein: CASSPGQRGSTDTQYF. The full variable domain, in which reference TRBV18 and TRBJ2-3 provide the parts outside the CDR3, is NAGVMQNPRHLVRRRGQEARLRCSPMKGHSHVYWYRQLPEEGLKFMVYLQKENIIDESGMPKERFSAEFPKEGPSILRIQQVVRGDSAAYFCASSPGQRGSTDTQYFGPGTRLTVL.

Within the sample, this clonotype is medium-sized (0.01 to 0.1%). The rearrangement joins TRBV6-6 to TRBJ2-1, with D maybe TRBD2 (6 bases). V gave up 8 bases and J gave up 4 bases, with 21 bases separating them. The CDR3 spans 16 residues. Germline V gene lookup returns CDR1 MNHNY and CDR2 SVGAGI (reference sequence). Here the CDR3 DNA reads TGTGCCAGCCGCAGCGGGTTCCTCCTCCTTTACAATGAGCAGTTCTTC. This translates into CASRSGFLLLYNEQFF.

This clonotype was found a few times. The chain has TRBV3-1 and TRBJ1-2; 7 bases are shared with TRBD1. The J segment lost 2 bases and the V segment lost 4 bases, leaving 4 bases of the junction unmatched. The CDR3 has 14 amino acids. From germline, CDR1 is LGHDT and CDR2 YNNKEL (reference sequence). Written as DNA, the CDR3 is TGTGCCAGCAGCCTTCAGACAGGGAACTATGGCTACACCTTC. Its translation: CASSLQTGNYGYTF.

This clonotype was observed at least ten times. J is TRBJ1-2 and V is TRBV7-2; D not resolved. V lost 4 bases, J lost 2 bases, and 11 bases lay in between. This CDR3 is 14 amino acids long. Per germline, CDR1 SGHTA and CDR2 FQGNSA. CDR3 region: CASSSAAANYGYTF. The CDR3 DNA follows: TGTGCCAGCAGCTCCGCGGCCGCGAACTATGGCTACACCTTC.

This rearrangement joins TRBV12-3 or TRBV12-4 to TRBJ1-2; no firm D call. V was pared by 2 bases and J by 2 bases, with 3 bases between. This CDR3 has 12 amino acids. The CDR3 bases are TGTGCCAGCAGTTTACACAACTATGGCTACACCTTC. This gives the protein CASSLHNYGYTF.

This clonotype has ten or more counts. The chain uses TRBV29-1 and TRBJ1-5, with 8 bases that match TRBD1. CDR3 length: 13 residues. V lost 6 bases and J lost 3; bases outside the gene matches: 4. Germline V gives CDR1 SQVTM, CDR2 ANQGSEA. CDR3 bases: TGCAGCGTGGGGGGACAGGTCAATCAGCCCCAGCATTTT. Translation gives CSVGGQVNQPQHF.

This clonotype was detected a few times. J is TRBJ2-3 and V is TRBV5-6, with 7 bases matching TRBD2. With V trimmed by 8 bases and J by 4 bases, 13 bases remained unmatched. The CDR3 length is 15 residues. Germline V CDR1 and CDR2: SGHDT, YYEEEE. The CDR3 protein is CASKPAGFDADTQYF. CDR3 nucleotide sequence: TGTGCCAGTAAACCAGCGGGGTTTGACGCAGATACGCAGTATTTT.

The V call is TRBV6-5, the J call TRBJ1-6; TRBD1 aligns across 8 bases. CDR3 length: 14 residues. The germline CDR1 and CDR2 sequences are MNHEY and SVGAGI. V was clipped by 9 bases and J by 9 bases; unmatched bases: 10. The CDR3 sequence is CASQRDRTTSPLHF. The CDR3, as DNA: TGTGCCAGTCAGAGGGACAGGACAACTTCACCCCTCCACTTT.

This clonotype occurred many times. V and J are TRBV3-1 and TRBJ1-5; D is perhaps TRBD1 (5 bases). V lost 3 bases and J lost 0, with 6 bases in between. The CDR3 totals 14 residues. Germline V gene lookup returns CDR1 LGHDT and CDR2 YNNKEL (reference sequence). CDR3 sequence reads: CASSHRASNQPQHF. The CDR3 region has the DNA TGTGCCAGCAGCCACAGGGCTAGCAATCAGCCCCAGCATTTT.

This clonotype was observed at least ten times. The chain recombines TRBV7-2 with TRBJ2-1, with D perhaps being TRBD1 or TRBD2 (5 bases each). V was shortened by 3 bases and J by 2 bases, with 11 bases between the two germline ends. The CDR3 totals 15 residues. Germline CDR1 reads SGHTA; CDR2 reads FQGNSA. The CDR3 nucleotides are TGTGCCAGCAGCTTGGGGGTGGGGCCCTACAATGAGCAGTTCTTC. It translates to CASSLGVGPYNEQFF.

This clonotype was picked up many times. The chain carries TRBV28 and TRBJ2-3, with D maybe TRBD2 (5 bases). With 6 bases removed from V and 5 bases from J, the gap between germline ends came to 15 bases. Germline V lookup: CDR1 MDHEN, CDR2 SYDVKM. The CDR3 covers 14 residues. The CDR3 reads CASSRPLREDTQYF. The CDR3 nucleotides read TGTGCCAGCAGCCGCCCGCTCCGGGAAGATACGCAGTATTTT.

This clonotype was counted at least ten times. The chain recombines TRBV7-9 with TRBJ1-2; unclear D gene. The CDR3 has 13 residues. With 4 bases removed from V and 4 bases from J, the gap between germline ends came to 10 bases. Germline CDR1 and CDR2: SEHNR and FQNEAQ (reference sequence). The CDR3, as DNA: TGTGCCAGCAGCTCGACACCCTCCTATGGCTACACCTTC. Translation: CASSSTPSYGYTF.

This clonotype was counted ten times or more. V is TRBV12-3 or TRBV12-4 and J is TRBJ2-7; the D is unclear. Between the trimmed V and J ends, which lost 6 bases and 6 bases, there was a span of 15 bases. CDR3 length: 13 amino acids. The CDR3 nucleotides read TGTGCCAGCAGCCCGCATCCCGTCACCGAGCAGTACTTC. Translation gives CASSPHPVTEQYF.

This clonotype appeared many times. The gene calls are TRBV11-1 and TRBJ2-2; unclear D gene. Germline CDR1 reads SGHAT; CDR2 reads FQDESV (reference sequence). The CDR3 totals 15 residues. Between the trimmed V and J ends, which lost 7 bases and 5 bases, there was a span of 17 bases. This CDR3 reads CASIPSRSRTGELFF. The CDR3 coding sequence is TGTGCCAGCATTCCTTCCCGGTCGCGGACCGGGGAGCTGTTTTTT.

This clonotype was counted only a few times. The chain employs TRBV29-1 and TRBJ2-1; tentative D call: TRBD1 (5 bases). V was pared by 4 bases and J by 1 base, with 14 bases between. This CDR3 is 15 amino acids long. Germline loops: CDR1 SQVTM, CDR2 ANQGSEA. The CDR3 sequence: CSVGPPGFSYNEQFF. CDR3 sequence (DNA): TGCAGCGTTGGGCCGCCAGGGTTTTCCTACAATGAGCAGTTCTTC.

This clonotype occurred many times. The chain uses TRBV27 and TRBJ1-4; D gene uncertain. The ends were cut back, 5 bases at V and 4 bases at J, with 20 bases in the middle. From germline, CDR1 is MNHEY and CDR2 SMNVEV (reference sequence). The CDR3 extends over 17 amino acids. The CDR3 sequence is CASSPLTGSLFNEKLFF. DNA of the CDR3: TGTGCCAGCAGTCCCCTTACCGGGAGCCTCTTTAATGAAAAACTGTTTTTT.

In its sample, this clonotype was seen many times. The chain has TRBV14 and TRBJ2-3; D possibly corresponds to TRBD2 (5 bases). Germline CDR1 and CDR2: SGHDN and FVKESK. Trimming took 4 bases from V and 2 from J, leaving 10 bases between them. The CDR3 extends over 14 amino acids. The CDR3 coding sequence is TGTGCCAGCAGCCCACCCGGGGACACAGATACGCAGTATTTT. Residues: CASSPPGDTDTQYF.

Many counts were recorded for this clonotype. The J gene is TRBJ2-2, the V gene TRBV5-4, with D maybe TRBD2 (5 bases). This CDR3 is 15 amino acids long. Trimming stripped 0 bases from V and 0 bases from J, with 6 bases between. Germline V lookup: CDR1 SGHNT, CDR2 YYREEE (reference sequence). CDR3 protein: CASSLAGTNTGELFF. DNA of the CDR3: TGTGCCAGCAGCTTGGCCGGGACGAACACCGGGGAGCTGTTTTTT.

The chain has TRBV5-1 and TRBJ1-1; D is possibly TRBD1 (5 bases). The V end was cut by 7 bases, the J end by 6 bases, with 19 bases between. The CDR3 has 14 residues. Germline V gene lookup returns CDR1 SGHRS and CDR2 YFSETQ. The DNA of the CDR3 is TGCGCCAGCTGGCTGCGGGACGGGGAACCTGAAGCTTTCTTT. Translating gives CASWLRDGEPEAFF.

The sample holds many counts of this clonotype. The gene calls are TRBV9 and TRBJ2-1; 7 bases fit TRBD1. CDR1 is SGDLS and CDR2 is YYNGEE in the germline V gene. V was pared by 4 bases and J by 5 bases, with 12 bases of the junction left unmatched. This CDR3 contains 16 residues. The CDR3 DNA follows: TGTGCCAGCAGCCCGAACGTAGGGGGCCGACACAATGAGCAGTTCTTC. This sequence encodes CASSPNVGGRHNEQFF. The whole variable domain, remainder taken from reference TRBV9 and TRBJ2-1, is DSGVTQTPKHLITATGQRVTLRCSPRSGDLSVYWYQQSLDQGLQFLIQYYNGEERAKGNILERFSAQQFPDLHSELNLSSLELGDSALYFCASSPNVGGRHNEQFFGPGTRLTVL.